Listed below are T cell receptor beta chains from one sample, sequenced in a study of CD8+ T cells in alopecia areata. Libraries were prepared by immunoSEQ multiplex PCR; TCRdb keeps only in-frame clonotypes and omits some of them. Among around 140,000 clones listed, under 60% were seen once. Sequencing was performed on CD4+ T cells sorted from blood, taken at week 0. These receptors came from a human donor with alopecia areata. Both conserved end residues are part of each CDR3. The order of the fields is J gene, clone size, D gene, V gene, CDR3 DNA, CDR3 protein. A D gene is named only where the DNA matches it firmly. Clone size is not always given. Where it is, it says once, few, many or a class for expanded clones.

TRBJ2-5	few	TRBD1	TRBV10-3	TGTGCCATCAGTGAAGGAGACAGGGGTCCAGAGACCCAGTACTTC	CAISEGDRGPETQYF
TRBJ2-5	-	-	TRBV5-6	TGTGCCAGCAGCTTGGGGGTGGAGACCCAGTACTTC	CASSLGVETQYF
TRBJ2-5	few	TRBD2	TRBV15	TGTGCCACCAGCAGGACGCGGACTAGCGTGGAGACCCAGTACTTC	CATSRTRTSVETQYF
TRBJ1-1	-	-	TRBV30	TGTGCCTGGAGTGTACCAGGAATGAACACTGAAGCTTTCTTT	CAWSVPGMNTEAFF
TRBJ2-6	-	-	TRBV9	TGTGCCAGCAGCCCGGACTGGAGGGGGGCCAACGTCCTGACTTTC	CASSPDWRGANVLTF
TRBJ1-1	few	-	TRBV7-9	TGTGCCAGCAGTAAGGACCTGAACACTGAAGCTTTCTTT	CASSKDLNTEAFF
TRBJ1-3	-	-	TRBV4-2	TGTGCCAGCAGCCAGGGTCTCGCGGGCTTAGGAAACACCATATATTTT	CASSQGLAGLGNTIYF
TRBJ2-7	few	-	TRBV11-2	TGTGCCAGCAGCCCGCAGGGGGGACCCTACGAGCAGTACTTC	CASSPQGGPYEQYF
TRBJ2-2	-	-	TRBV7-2	TGTGCCAGCAGCCCGGACAGGAACACCGGGGAGCTGTTTTTT	CASSPDRNTGELFF
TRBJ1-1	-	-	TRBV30	TGTGCTGCACCCGGGATTGAAGGCACTGAAGCTTTCTTT	CAAPGIEGTEAFF
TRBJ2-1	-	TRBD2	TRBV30	TGTGCCTGGAGTACTAGCGGGGGTGAGCAGTTCTTC	CAWSTSGGEQFF
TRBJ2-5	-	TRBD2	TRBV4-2	TGTGCCAGCAGCCAGGGACTAGCGGAGGAGACCCAGTACTTC	CASSQGLAEETQYF
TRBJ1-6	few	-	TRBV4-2	TGTGCCAGCAGCCCCGGGGAGGGGCATCGATCACCCCTCCACTTT	CASSPGEGHRSPLHF
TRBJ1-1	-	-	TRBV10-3	TGTGCCATCAGAGGACACCAGAACACTGAAGCTTTCTTT	CAIRGHQNTEAFF
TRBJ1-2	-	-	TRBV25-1	TGTGCCAGCAGTGAGGGAGATCTCTATGGCTACACCTTC	CASSEGDLYGYTF
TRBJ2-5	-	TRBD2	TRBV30	TGTGCCTGGAGCTCCGGACTAGTTGACGGGGAGACCCAGTACTTC	CAWSSGLVDGETQYF
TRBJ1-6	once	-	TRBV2	TGTGCCAGCAGTGAAGGGTATTTCTCCAGGTTT	CASSEGYFSRF
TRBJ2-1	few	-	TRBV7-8	TGTGCCAGCAGCTTTCAATACAATGAGCAGTTCTTC	CASSFQYNEQFF
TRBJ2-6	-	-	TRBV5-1	TGCGCCAGCAGCTTGTTACTCTCTGGGGCCAACGTCCTGACTTTC	CASSLLLSGANVLTF
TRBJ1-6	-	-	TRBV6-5	TGTGCCAGCAGCCCCCTTCCACAGGGTAATTCACCCCTCCACTTT	CASSPLPQGNSPLHF
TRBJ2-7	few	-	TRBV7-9	TGTGCCAGCAGCACCTATTACGAGCAGTACTTC	CASSTYYEQYF
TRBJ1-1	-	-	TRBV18	TGTGCCAGCTCAGCTCTTACAGGGAACACTGAAGCTTTCTTT	CASSALTGNTEAFF
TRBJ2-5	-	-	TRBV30	TGTGCCTGGAGCAGAGAGACGCTATCGACCCAGTACTTC	CAWSRETLSTQYF
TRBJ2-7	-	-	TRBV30	TGTGCCTTGTCCGGCGTGAACTACGAGCAGTACTTC	CALSGVNYEQYF
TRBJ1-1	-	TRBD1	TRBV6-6	TGTGCCAGCAGTTACCTGGAGGGGGCGGTCACTGAAGCTTTCTTT	CASSYLEGAVTEAFF
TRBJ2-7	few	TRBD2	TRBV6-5	TGTGCCAGCAGTTACGGTAGCGGGGTAATCTACGAGCAGTACTTC	CASSYGSGVIYEQYF
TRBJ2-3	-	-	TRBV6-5	TGTGCCAGCAGTCTTAGCACAGATACGCAGTATTTT	CASSLSTDTQYF
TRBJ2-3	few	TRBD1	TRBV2	TGTGCCAGCAGTGGGACAGGGCGGGCAGATACGCAGTATTTT	CASSGTGRADTQYF
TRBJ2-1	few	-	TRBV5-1	TGCGCCAGCGGAGGGACAGTGCCGCTCAATGAGCAGTTCTTC	CASGGTVPLNEQFF
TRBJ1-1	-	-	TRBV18	TGTGCCAGCTCCACGGACAGGAACACTGAAGCTTTCTTT	CASSTDRNTEAFF
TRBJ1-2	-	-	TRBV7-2	TGTGCCAGCAGCCCGGACAGTAACTATGGCTACACCTTC	CASSPDSNYGYTF
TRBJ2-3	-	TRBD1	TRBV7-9	TGTGCCAGCAGCCCATGGACAGGGCTTGGTTCAGATACGCAGTATTTT	CASSPWTGLGSDTQYF
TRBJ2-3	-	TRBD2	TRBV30	TGTGCCCATGGGGCTAGCGGGGGGGCAGATACGCAGTATTTT	CAHGASGGADTQYF
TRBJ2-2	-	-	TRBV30	TGTGCCTGGAAAGGCGTCCGTGTAAACACCGGGGAGCTGTTTTTT	CAWKGVRVNTGELFF
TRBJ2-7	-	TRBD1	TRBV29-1	TGCAGCGTTGCCCGGGACAGGCTTCAGTACTTC	CSVARDRLQYF
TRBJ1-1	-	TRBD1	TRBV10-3	TGTGCCATCAGTCCCACAGGGGGGGCAGAGGTCACTGAAGCTTTCTTT	CAISPTGGAEVTEAFF
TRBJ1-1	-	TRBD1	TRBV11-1	TGTGCCAGCAGCCCTCGTGCGGGACAGGGGAACACTGAAGCTTTCTTT	CASSPRAGQGNTEAFF
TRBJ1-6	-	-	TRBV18	TGTGCCAGCTCACCAGACAGGACAAAACCTCTCCACTTT	CASSPDRTKPLHF
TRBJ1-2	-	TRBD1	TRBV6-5	TGTGCCAGCAGAGGACAGGTCTATGGCTACACCTTC	CASRGQVYGYTF
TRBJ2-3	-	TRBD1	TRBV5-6	TGTGCCAGCAGCTCCGGGACAGGGCCCACAGATACGCAGTATTTT	CASSSGTGPTDTQYF
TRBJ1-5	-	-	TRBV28	TGTGCCAGCAGCGAAGTCACAGCTCTCTATAGCAATCAGCCCCAGCATTTT	CASSEVTALYSNQPQHF
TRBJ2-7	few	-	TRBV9	TGTGCCAGCAGGGACAATGGACAGCACACCTACGAGCAGTACTTC	CASRDNGQHTYEQYF
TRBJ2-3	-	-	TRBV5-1	TGCGCCAGCAGCCAAGGCACAGGATTTTCCACAGATACGCAGTATTTT	CASSQGTGFSTDTQYF
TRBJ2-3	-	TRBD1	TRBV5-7	TGTGCCAGCAGCTTGGGGGACAGGGGGACAGATACGCAGTATTTT	CASSLGDRGTDTQYF
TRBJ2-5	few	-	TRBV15	TGTGCCACCAGCAGAGGGGGGGGACAGCAAGAGACCCAGTACTTC	CATSRGGGQQETQYF
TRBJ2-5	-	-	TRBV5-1	TGCGCCAGCAGCTCCGGTGCGGCAGGAGGGGAAGAGACCCAGTACTTC	CASSSGAAGGEETQYF
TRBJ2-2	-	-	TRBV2	TGTGCCAGCAGGCCGACTCATAACACCGGGGAGCTGTTTTTT	CASRPTHNTGELFF
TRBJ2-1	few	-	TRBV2	TGTGCCAGCACTCAGGGATGGGAGCAGTTCTTC	CASTQGWEQFF
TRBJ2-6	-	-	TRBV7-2	TGTGCCAGCAGCTCCCATTCAGGGGCCGGGGCCAACGTCCTGACTTTC	CASSSHSGAGANVLTF
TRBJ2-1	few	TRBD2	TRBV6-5	TGTGCCAGCACCAATAGCGGGGGGAACAATGAGCAGTTCTTC	CASTNSGGNNEQFF
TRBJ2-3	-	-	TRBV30	TGTGCCTGGAGTTCGGGGGGCCGGGTTACGCAGTATTTT	CAWSSGGRVTQYF
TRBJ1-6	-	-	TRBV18	TGTGCCAGCTCGGCTGACAGTTCCTCACCCCTCCACTTT	CASSADSSSPLHF
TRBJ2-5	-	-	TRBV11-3	TGTGCCAGCAGCTTAAGCGAGACCCAGTACTTC	CASSLSETQYF
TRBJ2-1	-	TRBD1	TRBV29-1	TGCAGCGCAGGGACAGGACGGGGCAATGAGCAGTTCTTC	CSAGTGRGNEQFF
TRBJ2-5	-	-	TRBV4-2	TGTGCCAGCAGCCGGTCGGGGAGCCAAGAGACCCAGTACTTC	CASSRSGSQETQYF